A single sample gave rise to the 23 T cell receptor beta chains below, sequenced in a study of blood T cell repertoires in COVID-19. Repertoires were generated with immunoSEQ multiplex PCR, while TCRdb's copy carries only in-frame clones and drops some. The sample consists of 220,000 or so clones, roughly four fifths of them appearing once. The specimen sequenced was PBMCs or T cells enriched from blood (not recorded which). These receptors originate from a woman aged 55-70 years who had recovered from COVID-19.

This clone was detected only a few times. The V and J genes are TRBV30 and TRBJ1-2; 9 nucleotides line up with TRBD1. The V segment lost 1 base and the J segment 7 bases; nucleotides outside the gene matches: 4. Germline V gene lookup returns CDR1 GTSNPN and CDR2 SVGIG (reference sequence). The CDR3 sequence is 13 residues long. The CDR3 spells CAWSAQGAGGYTF. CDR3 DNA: TGTGCCTGGAGTGCACAGGGGGCTGGTGGCTACACCTTC.

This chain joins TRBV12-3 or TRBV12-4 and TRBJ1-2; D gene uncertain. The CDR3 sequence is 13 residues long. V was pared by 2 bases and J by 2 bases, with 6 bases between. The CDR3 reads CASSLLSNYGYTF. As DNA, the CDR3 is TGTGCCAGCAGTTTACTGTCCAACTATGGCTACACCTTC.

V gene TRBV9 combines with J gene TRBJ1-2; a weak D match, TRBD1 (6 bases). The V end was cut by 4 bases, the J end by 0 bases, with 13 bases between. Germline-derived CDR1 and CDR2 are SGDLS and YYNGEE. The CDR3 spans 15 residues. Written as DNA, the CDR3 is TGTGCCAGCAGCTTGCCAGGGGCCACTAACTATGGCTACACCTTC. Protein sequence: CASSLPGATNYGYTF.

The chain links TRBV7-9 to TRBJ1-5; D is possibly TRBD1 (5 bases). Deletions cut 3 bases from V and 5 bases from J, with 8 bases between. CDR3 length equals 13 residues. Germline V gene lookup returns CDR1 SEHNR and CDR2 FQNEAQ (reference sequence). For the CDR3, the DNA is TGTGCCAGCAGCTTTGGGGACTATCAGCCCCAGCATTTT. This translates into CASSFGDYQPQHF.

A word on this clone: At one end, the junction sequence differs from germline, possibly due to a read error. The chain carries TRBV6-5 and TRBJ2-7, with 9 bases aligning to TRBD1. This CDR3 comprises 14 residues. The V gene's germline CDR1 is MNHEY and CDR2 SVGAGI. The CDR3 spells CAGASRTGATTLDF. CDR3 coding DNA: TGTGCCGGCGCGTCTCGGACAGGGGCGACAACCCTAGACTTC.

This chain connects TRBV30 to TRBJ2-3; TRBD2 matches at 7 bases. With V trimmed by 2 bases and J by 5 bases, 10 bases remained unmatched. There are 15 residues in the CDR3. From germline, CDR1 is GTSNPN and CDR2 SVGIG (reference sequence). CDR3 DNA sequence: TGTGCCTGGAGTAACAGCGGGACTAAGAGAGATACGCAGTATTTT. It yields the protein CAWSNSGTKRDTQYF.

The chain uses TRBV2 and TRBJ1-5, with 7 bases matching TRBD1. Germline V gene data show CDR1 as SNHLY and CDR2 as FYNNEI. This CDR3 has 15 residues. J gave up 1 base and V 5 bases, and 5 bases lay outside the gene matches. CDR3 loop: CASSWNRGSNQPQHF. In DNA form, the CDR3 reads TGTGCCAGCAGTTGGAACAGGGGAAGCAATCAGCCCCAGCATTTT.

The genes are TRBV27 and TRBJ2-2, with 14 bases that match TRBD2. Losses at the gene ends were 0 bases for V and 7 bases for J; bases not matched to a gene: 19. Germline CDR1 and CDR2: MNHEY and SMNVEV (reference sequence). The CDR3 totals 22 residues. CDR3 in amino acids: CASSLSPATMTSGRARGGELFF. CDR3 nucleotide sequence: TGTGCCAGCAGTTTATCTCCCGCGACAATGACTAGCGGGAGGGCCCGCGGCGGGGAGCTGTTTTTT.

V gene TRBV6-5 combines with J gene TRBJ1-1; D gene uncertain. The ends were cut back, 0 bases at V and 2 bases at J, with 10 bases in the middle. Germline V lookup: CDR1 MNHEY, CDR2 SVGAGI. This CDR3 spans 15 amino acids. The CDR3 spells CASSYSRAGNTEAFF. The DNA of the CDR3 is TGTGCCAGCAGTTACTCGCGGGCGGGAAACACTGAAGCTTTCTTT.

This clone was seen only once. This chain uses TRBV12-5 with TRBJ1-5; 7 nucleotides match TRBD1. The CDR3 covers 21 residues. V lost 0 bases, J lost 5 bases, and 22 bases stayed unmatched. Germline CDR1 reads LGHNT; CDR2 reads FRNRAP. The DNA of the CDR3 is TGTGCTAGTGGTTTGGTACGGCTCGAGACAGGGAGCAGGTTCGGCGATCAGCCCCAGCATTTT. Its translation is CASGLVRLETGSRFGDQPQHF.

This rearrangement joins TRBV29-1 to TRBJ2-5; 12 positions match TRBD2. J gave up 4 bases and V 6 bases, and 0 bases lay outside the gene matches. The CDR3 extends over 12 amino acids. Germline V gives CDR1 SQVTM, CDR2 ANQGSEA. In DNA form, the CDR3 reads TGCAGCGTGGGACTAGCGGGAGAGACCCAGTACTTC. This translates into CSVGLAGETQYF.

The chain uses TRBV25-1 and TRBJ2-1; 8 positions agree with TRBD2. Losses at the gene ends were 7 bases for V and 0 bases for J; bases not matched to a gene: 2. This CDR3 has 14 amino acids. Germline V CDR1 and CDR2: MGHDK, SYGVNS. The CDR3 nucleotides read TGTGCCAGCACCAGCGGGAGCTCCTACAATGAGCAGTTCTTC. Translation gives CASTSGSSYNEQFF.

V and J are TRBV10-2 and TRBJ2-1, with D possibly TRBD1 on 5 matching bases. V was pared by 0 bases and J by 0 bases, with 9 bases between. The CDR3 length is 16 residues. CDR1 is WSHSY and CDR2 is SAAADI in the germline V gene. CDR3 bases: TGCGCCAGCAGTGAGTCGGGGCCCAGCTCCTACAATGAGCAGTTCTTC. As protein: CASSESGPSSYNEQFF.

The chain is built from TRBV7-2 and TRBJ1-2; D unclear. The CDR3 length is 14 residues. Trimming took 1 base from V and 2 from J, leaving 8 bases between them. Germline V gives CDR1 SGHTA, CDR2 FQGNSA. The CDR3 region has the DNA TGTGCCAGCAGCTTAGAGTTACAGAACTATGGCTACACCTTC. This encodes CASSLELQNYGYTF.

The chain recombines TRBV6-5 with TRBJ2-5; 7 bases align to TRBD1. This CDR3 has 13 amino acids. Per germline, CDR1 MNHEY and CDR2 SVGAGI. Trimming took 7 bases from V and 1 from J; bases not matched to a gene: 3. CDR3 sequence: CASTRDSQETQYF. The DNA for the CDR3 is TGTGCCAGCACTAGGGACAGCCAAGAGACCCAGTACTTC.

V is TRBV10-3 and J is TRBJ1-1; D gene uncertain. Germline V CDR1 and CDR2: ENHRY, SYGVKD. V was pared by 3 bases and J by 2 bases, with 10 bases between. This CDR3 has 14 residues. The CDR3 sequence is CAISDGRSNTEAFF. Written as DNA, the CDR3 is TGTGCCATCAGTGACGGCAGGTCAAACACTGAAGCTTTCTTT.

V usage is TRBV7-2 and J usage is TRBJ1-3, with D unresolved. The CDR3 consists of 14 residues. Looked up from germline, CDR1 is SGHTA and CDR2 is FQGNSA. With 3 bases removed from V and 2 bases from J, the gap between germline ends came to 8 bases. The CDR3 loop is CASSFAATGNTIYF. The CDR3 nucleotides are TGTGCCAGCAGCTTTGCGGCTACTGGAAACACCATATATTTT.

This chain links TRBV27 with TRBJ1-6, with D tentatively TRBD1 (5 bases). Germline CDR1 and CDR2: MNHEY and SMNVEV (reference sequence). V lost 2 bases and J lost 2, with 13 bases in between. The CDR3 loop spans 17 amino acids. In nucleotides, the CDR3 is TGTGCCAGCAGTTTAGACGGGGGTTTCACCTATAATTCACCCCTCCACTTT. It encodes CASSLDGGFTYNSPLHF.

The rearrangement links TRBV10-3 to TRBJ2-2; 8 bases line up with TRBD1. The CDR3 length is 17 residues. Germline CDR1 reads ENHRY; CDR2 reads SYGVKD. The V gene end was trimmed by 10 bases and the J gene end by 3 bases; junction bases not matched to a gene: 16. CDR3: CATSSPTTGVDTGELFF. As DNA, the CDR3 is TGTGCCACCTCCTCCCCTACGACAGGGGTCGACACCGGGGAGCTGTTTTTT.

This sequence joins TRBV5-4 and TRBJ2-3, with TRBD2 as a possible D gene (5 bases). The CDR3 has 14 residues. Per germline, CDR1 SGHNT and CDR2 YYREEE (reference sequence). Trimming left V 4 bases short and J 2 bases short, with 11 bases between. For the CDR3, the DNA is TGTGCCAGCAGCCAAGGACTCGACACAGATACGCAGTATTTT. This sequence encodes CASSQGLDTDTQYF.

The CDR3 loop is CASSVDQGAYTEAFF. The CDR3 nucleotides read TGTGCCAGCAGCGTAGATCAGGGGGCGTACACTGAAGCTTTCTTT. This chain uses TRBV9 with TRBJ1-1; 8 nucleotides agree with TRBD1. The V and J ends lost 0 bases and 3 bases, in that order; junction bases with no gene match: 4. CDR1 and CDR2 (germline): SGDLS, YYNGEE. This CDR3 is 15 amino acids long.

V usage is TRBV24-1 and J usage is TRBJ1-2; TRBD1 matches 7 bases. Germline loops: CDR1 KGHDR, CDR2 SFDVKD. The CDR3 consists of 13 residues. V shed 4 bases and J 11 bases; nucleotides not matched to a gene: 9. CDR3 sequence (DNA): TGTGCCACCAGTGAGGCCGGGACAGCCTCTTACACCTTC. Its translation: CATSEAGTASYTF.

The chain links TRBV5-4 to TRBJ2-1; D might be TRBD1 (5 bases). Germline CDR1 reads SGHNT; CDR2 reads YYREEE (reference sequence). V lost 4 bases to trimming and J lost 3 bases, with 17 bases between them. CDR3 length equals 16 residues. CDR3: CASSDRSGLFYNEQFF. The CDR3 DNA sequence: TGTGCCAGCAGCGATCGTTCAGGGTTGTTCTACAATGAGCAGTTCTTC.